These 24 T cell receptor beta chains were all obtained from the same sample, sequenced in a study of blood T cell repertoires in COVID-19. Profiling relied on immunoSEQ multiplex PCR, and the TCRdb table lists in-frame clones only, not all of them. The table includes around 230,000 clones, 65% to 90% detected once. The sequencing input was peripheral blood. Receptors were obtained from a man in his fifties with COVID-19, enrolled during active disease.

The rearrangement links TRBV7-8 to TRBJ2-5; D not resolved. Trimming took off 1 base at V and 1 base at J, with 10 bases between the two ends. Germline V gene data show CDR1 as SGHVS and CDR2 as FQNEAQ. This CDR3 spans 15 amino acids. This chain's CDR3 is CASSLGSILQETQYF. The CDR3 coding sequence is TGTGCCAGCAGCTTAGGTTCGATACTCCAAGAGACCCAGTACTTC. Drawing the rest from reference TRBV7-8 and TRBJ2-5, the complete variable domain is GAGVSQSPRYKVAKRGQDVALRCDPISGHVSLFWYQQALGQGPEFLTYFQNEAQLDKSGLPSDRFFAERPEGSVSTLKIQRTQQEDSAVYLCASSLGSILQETQYFGPGTRLLVL.

This chain uses TRBV2 with TRBJ1-6, with 10 bases aligning to TRBD1. This CDR3 has 18 residues. Germline V gene data show CDR1 as SNHLY and CDR2 as FYNNEI. Unmatched junction bases numbered 10, after V lost 8 bases and J lost 0 bases. CDR3: CASVGGGQGDSYNSPLHF. CDR3 nucleotide sequence: TGTGCCAGCGTTGGGGGAGGACAGGGGGACTCCTATAATTCACCCCTCCACTTT.

This chain connects TRBV6-6 to TRBJ1-4; maybe TRBD1 (5 bases). Trimming removed 6 bases from V and 8 bases from J, with 13 bases in between. This CDR3 spans 13 amino acids. Germline CDR1 is MNHNY and CDR2 is SVGAGI (reference sequence). The DNA for the CDR3 is TGTGCCAGCAGGGGGGGGAGCTCCGAAAAACTGTTTTTT. Translating it yields CASRGGSSEKLFF.

This sequence joins TRBV7-2 and TRBJ2-7; 8 positions agree with TRBD1. The CDR3 extends over 13 amino acids. The germline V gene encodes CDR1 SGHTA and CDR2 FQGNSA. The ends lost 4 bases at V and 5 bases at J; junction bases unmatched: 4. The CDR3, as DNA: TGTGCCAGCAGCTGGGACAGGTTAAACGAGCAGTACTTC. Translated: CASSWDRLNEQYF.

V usage is TRBV6-5 and J usage is TRBJ1-5; no reliable D call. This CDR3 spans 15 amino acids. V lost 4 bases and J lost 1, with 11 bases in between. Germline V CDR1 and CDR2: MNHEY, SVGAGI. DNA of the CDR3: TGTGCCAGCAGTTTAGCGGGCGGCAGCAATCAGCCCCAGCATTTT. It codes for CASSLAGGSNQPQHF.

The chain couples TRBV7-9 to TRBJ1-2; no clear D. CDR1 is SEHNR and CDR2 is FQNEAQ in the germline V gene (reference sequence). V lost 1 base and J 1 base, leaving 7 bases between the germline ends. The CDR3 extends over 14 amino acids. CDR3 nucleotide sequence: TGTGCCAGCAGCTTAGACGCCGGTAACTATGGCTACACCTTC. Translating it yields CASSLDAGNYGYTF.

The chain combines TRBV20-1 with TRBJ1-2; D not certain. This CDR3 is built from 10 residues. Looked up from germline, CDR1 is DFQATT and CDR2 is SNEGSKA (reference sequence). The V and J ends lost 4 bases and 8 bases respectively, with 8 bases between them. The CDR3 spells CSATLAGYTF. The CDR3 DNA follows: TGCAGTGCTACCCTTGCGGGCTACACCTTC.

The chain couples TRBV30 to TRBJ1-3; D is perhaps TRBD1 (6 bases). CDR1 is GTSNPN, CDR2 SVGIG, per germline (reference sequence). Trimming pared 4 bases from V and 1 base from J, leaving 14 bases between. CDR3 size: 15 residues. In DNA, the CDR3 is TGTGCCTGGAATACCGGGACACTATCTGGAAACACCATATATTTT. Its translation is CAWNTGTLSGNTIYF.

This clone was recorded once. The identical CDR3 is also encoded by other nucleotide sequences in the sample. The J gene is TRBJ1-2, the V gene TRBV28; no reliable D call. V lost 5 bases and J lost 4, with 5 bases in between. Per germline, CDR1 MDHEN and CDR2 SYDVKM. CDR3 length equals 11 residues. CDR3 loop: CASSLSYGYTF. CDR3 in DNA: TGTGCCAGCAGTCTGAGCTATGGCTACACCTTC.

The chain links TRBV4-1 to TRBJ2-1; D is ambiguous. Germline V gives CDR1 MGHRA, CDR2 YSYEKL. The CDR3 extends over 16 amino acids. V was cut by 1 base and J by 4 bases, with 14 bases left in between. The CDR3 sequence: CASSQVDMISYNEQFF. For the CDR3, the DNA is TGCGCCAGCAGCCAAGTCGACATGATCAGTTACAATGAGCAGTTCTTC.

V and J are TRBV5-8 and TRBJ2-1, with a tentative D call TRBD1 (6 bases). This CDR3 has 14 amino acids. The ends were cut back, 4 bases at V and 0 bases at J, with 8 bases in the middle. Germline CDR1 reads SGHTS; CDR2 reads YDEGEE. Written as DNA, the CDR3 is TGTGCCAGCAGCAACAGGGTCTCCTACAATGAGCAGTTCTTC. Its translation: CASSNRVSYNEQFF.

About this clone itself: A much larger clone sits a single nucleotide away, making a read error possible. The gene calls are TRBV5-1 and TRBJ1-6, with TRBD1 as a possible D gene (6 bases). Germline values: CDR1 SGHRS, CDR2 YFSETQ. V was pared by 0 bases and J by 6 bases, with 25 bases between. The CDR3 runs to 20 residues. The CDR3 here is CASSLGLAGGRGTFNSPLHF. The CDR3 DNA reads TGCGCCAGCAGCTTGGGACTGGCGGGGGGCAGGGGAACGTTTAATTCACCCCTCCACTTT.

On this clone: This could be a read error, since a much larger clone is one nucleotide away. Other DNA variants within this sample encode the same CDR3. The chain is built from TRBV12-3 or TRBV12-4 and TRBJ1-2; TRBD1 aligns across 7 bases. Trimming cost V 5 bases and J 3 bases; bases outside gene matches: 0. There are 12 residues in the CDR3. DNA for the CDR3: TGTGCCAGCAGTGGGACAGACTATGGCTACACCTTC. It translates to CASSGTDYGYTF.

V usage is TRBV2 and J usage is TRBJ2-1; 8 positions match TRBD1. Germline values: CDR1 SNHLY, CDR2 FYNNEI. CDR3 size: 16 residues. Trimming at V came to 2 bases and at J to 3 bases, leaving 6 bases not matched to a gene. The CDR3 loop reads CASSEQGAGNYNEQFF. The CDR3 nucleotides read TGTGCCAGCAGTGAACAGGGGGCTGGCAACTACAATGAGCAGTTCTTC.

This sequence joins TRBV13 and TRBJ2-6; tentative D call: TRBD1 (6 bases). The CDR3 is made up of 15 amino acids. Germline CDR1 PRHDT, CDR2 FYEKMQ (reference sequence). Trimming removed 4 bases at V and 1 base at J, with 8 bases between. The CDR3 loop reads CASSSGTSGANVLTF. The CDR3 nucleotides read TGTGCCAGCAGCTCCGGGACATCTGGGGCCAACGTCCTGACTTTC.

The V call is TRBV5-6, the J call TRBJ2-2; D is perhaps TRBD2 (6 bases). V was clipped by 2 bases and J by 7 bases, with 12 bases between them. The CDR3 has 14 amino acids. Looked up from germline, CDR1 is SGHDT and CDR2 is YYEEEE. CDR3 DNA sequence: TGTGCCAGCAGCTTAGGAGGGGCTGGCGGGGAGCTGTTTTTT. Translating it yields CASSLGGAGGELFF.

This chain's CDR3 is CASSHSGAMNTEAFF. The CDR3 DNA is TGTGCCAGCAGCCATTCAGGGGCGATGAACACTGAAGCTTTCTTT. This chain links TRBV11-2 with TRBJ1-1; D perhaps matches TRBD1 (6 bases). The V end was cut by 5 bases, the J end by 0 bases, with 13 bases between. CDR3 length: 15 amino acids. Germline CDR1 reads SGHAT; CDR2 reads FQNNGV.

The chain uses TRBV29-1 and TRBJ2-3; 8 bases are a match to TRBD1. After removal of 6 bases from V and 11 bases from J, the junction contained 4 bases not matched to a gene. Germline V CDR1 and CDR2: SQVTM, ANQGSEA. This CDR3 contains 10 residues. The DNA of the CDR3 is TGCAGCGTGGGGACAGGTTGGCAGTATTTT. It yields the protein CSVGTGWQYF.

The chain uses TRBV3-1 (or the pseudogene TRBV3-2) and TRBJ1-4, with TRBD1 as a possible D gene (5 bases). Trimming pared 3 bases from V and 0 bases from J, leaving 11 bases between. CDR3 length: 16 amino acids. Looked up from germline, CDR1 is LGHDT and CDR2 is YNNKEL (reference sequence). The CDR3 region has the DNA TGTGCCAGCAGCCATTCCGACAGTGCAACTAATGAAAAACTGTTTTTT. The encoded protein is CASSHSDSATNEKLFF.

CDR3 DNA: TGTGCCAGCAGCGCGGGACTAGCGGGAGGGGAGACCCAGTACTTC. It yields the protein CASSAGLAGGETQYF. The chain is built from TRBV5-4 and TRBJ2-5; 16 bases agree with TRBD2. J lost 5 bases, V lost 4 bases, and 2 bases had no gene match. The germline gives CDR1 SGHNT, CDR2 YYREEE (reference sequence). There are 15 residues in the CDR3.

This chain uses TRBV4-2 with TRBJ2-3; the match to TRBD2 covers 12 bases. J was trimmed by 4 bases and V by 0 bases; bases with no gene match: 2. The CDR3 contains 16 residues. In germline, CDR1 is LGHNA, CDR2 YNFKEQ. CDR3 DNA sequence: TGTGCCAGCAGCCAAGATGGGACTAGCGGGTCAGATACGCAGTATTTT. As protein: CASSQDGTSGSDTQYF.

This sequence joins TRBV24-1 and TRBJ2-2; tentatively, D is TRBD1 (6 bases). V shed 4 bases and J shed 6 bases, with 11 bases lying between them. Germline V gene lookup returns CDR1 KGHDR and CDR2 SFDVKD. The CDR3 consists of 14 residues. The DNA for the CDR3 is TGTGCCACCAGTGACTCAGGGGTTCCCGGGGAGCTGTTTTTT. It encodes CATSDSGVPGELFF.

This chain links TRBV27 with TRBJ2-1, with D tentatively TRBD1 (6 bases). Trimming removed 6 bases at V and 2 bases at J, with 20 bases between. CDR1 is MNHEY and CDR2 is SMNVEV in the germline V gene (reference sequence). The CDR3 extends over 17 amino acids. DNA of the CDR3: TGTGCCAGCAGGATGGGTGCCGGGACACGAACCTACAATGAGCAGTTCTTC. Protein: CASRMGAGTRTYNEQFF.

The chain employs TRBV4-3 and TRBJ2-1, with TRBD2 matching 8 bases. The CDR3 has 19 residues. In germline, CDR1 is LGHNA, CDR2 YSLEER. The junction had 15 bases not matched to a gene; V was cut back by 5 bases and J by 0 bases. The CDR3 DNA reads as TGCGCCAGCAGCTTGGGTCGAGGTAGCGGGGCTAGCTCCTACAATGAGCAGTTCTTC. It specifies CASSLGRGSGASSYNEQFF.